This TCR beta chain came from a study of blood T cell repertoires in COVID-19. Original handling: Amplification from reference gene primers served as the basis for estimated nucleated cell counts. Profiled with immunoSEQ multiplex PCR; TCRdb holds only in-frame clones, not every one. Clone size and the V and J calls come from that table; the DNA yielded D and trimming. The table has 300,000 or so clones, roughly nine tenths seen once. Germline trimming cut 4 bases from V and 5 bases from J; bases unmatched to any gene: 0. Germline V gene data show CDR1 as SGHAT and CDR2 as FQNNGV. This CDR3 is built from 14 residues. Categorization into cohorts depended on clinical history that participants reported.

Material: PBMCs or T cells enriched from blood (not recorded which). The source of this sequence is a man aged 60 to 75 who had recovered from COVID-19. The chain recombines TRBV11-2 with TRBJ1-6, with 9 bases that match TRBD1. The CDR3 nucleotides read TGTGCCAGCAGCTGGACAGGGGATAATTCACCCCTCCACTTT. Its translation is CASSWTGDNSPLHF.